What follows is one TCR beta chain and its context. This clonotype was recorded many times. Its specific antigen is unknown. The sample holds no much larger clone one base away, and base qualities are not on file. The source of the sample is a study of regulatory T cells in long-lasting Graves disease (dated by TCRdb to the early 2020s). For context, the study as a whole: Persistent Graves' disease was defined as persistently positive TSH receptor autoantibodies together with antithyroid drug treatment for over 5 years. TCR sequencing covered some 13 persistent and about 20 newly diagnosed Graves' disease patients, around 35 samples in total. Patients with persistent Graves' disease were compared with patients with newly diagnosed Graves' disease using TCR sequencing and RNA sequencing of peripheral blood. Persistent Graves' disease patients in the clinical cohort had taken antithyroid drugs for roughly ten years on average. The study was registered as a clinical trial and conducted in China. Here is what the overall study found, with its caveats: The authors noted that the small sample size was a limitation that may lower accuracy. The study examined only peripheral blood because the primary lesion, thyroid tissue, could not be accessed. Preferential use of TRBV28, TRBJ1-2 and TRBJ2-5 was observed in persistent disease, whereas TRBV20-1 and TRBJ2-1 were favored in newly diagnosed disease. Sequencing and analysis were limited to the TCR beta chain. Compared with newly diagnosed patients, persistent Graves' disease patients had lower TCR Shannon entropy and fewer highly expanded clones, which suggests clonal expansion. More public clonotypes were shared among persistent patients (roughly 2,700) than among newly diagnosed patients (966).

CDR1 and CDR2 are read off the germline V gene as MNHNS and SASEGT. Cut back by 6 bases and 1 base, the V and J ends lie 15 bases apart. From cysteine to phenylalanine, the CDR3 is 15 amino acids long. The kept DNA is CDR3 alone, 45 bases in frame from the first base. Library construction relied on multiplex PCR. The listed sequencing device is Illumina HiSeq 4000. TCR beta libraries were built with iRepertoire HTBI primers and Arm-PCR amplification of CDR3 regions. Gel purification was performed on PCR products prior to sequencing. As for the original processing: Gene usage analysis of CDR3 amino acid clonotypes used the 55 to 80 TRBV and about 13 TRBJ segments found across samples. COPE and FqMerger were used to merge filtered high-quality paired reads into contigs. BLAST was used to align contigs to IMGT TRBV, TRBD and TRBJ reference genes, with CDR3 defined following IMGT. Any clonotype with a frequency above 0.1% was counted as a highly expanded clone. Shannon entropy was used to measure repertoire diversity, and the Gini coefficient was used to measure V-J evenness. A clonotype found in more than one individual was treated as public. TCRdb reran the public reads through fastp at Q25 and MiXCR, keeping productive beta chains. Rows matching on CDR3 protein sequence are summarized as one entry with the most common DNA and genes. TCRdb, not the original authors, processed these V and J calls. Across this sample there are 450,000 or so distinct CDR3 sequences, with roughly 20% seen only once. The ten biggest clones cover less than 9% of the sample.

The meaning of the sample's time point label: persistent/refractory GD, antithyroid drugs over 5 years with positive TRAb. For both TCR sequencing and RNA sequencing, RNA was extracted from PBMCs using TRIzol. Graves' disease was diagnosed according to American Thyroid Association guidelines. Patients were recruited from an endocrinology department in Xi'an, China. Each patient gave roughly 8.4 milliliters of peripheral blood, collected in an EDTA anticoagulant tube. Ficoll Paque Plus density gradient separation was used to isolate PBMCs, and no further T cell sorting was done. An Agilent 2100 Bioanalyzer and agarose gel were used to check RNA quality, while a NanoDrop 2000 measured RNA concentration.

The chain couples TRBV6-1 to TRBJ1-2; a tentative D match to TRBD1 spans 6 bases. The receptor comes from a female donor with Graves disease. This sample comprised peripheral blood mononuclear cells (PBMCs), obtained when the disease was refractory, from a patient treated with antithyroid drugs. The nucleotides read TGTGCCAGCAGCTCCCGGACAGCCGTTAACTATGGCTACACCTTC. Translated, it reads CASSSRTAVNYGYTF.